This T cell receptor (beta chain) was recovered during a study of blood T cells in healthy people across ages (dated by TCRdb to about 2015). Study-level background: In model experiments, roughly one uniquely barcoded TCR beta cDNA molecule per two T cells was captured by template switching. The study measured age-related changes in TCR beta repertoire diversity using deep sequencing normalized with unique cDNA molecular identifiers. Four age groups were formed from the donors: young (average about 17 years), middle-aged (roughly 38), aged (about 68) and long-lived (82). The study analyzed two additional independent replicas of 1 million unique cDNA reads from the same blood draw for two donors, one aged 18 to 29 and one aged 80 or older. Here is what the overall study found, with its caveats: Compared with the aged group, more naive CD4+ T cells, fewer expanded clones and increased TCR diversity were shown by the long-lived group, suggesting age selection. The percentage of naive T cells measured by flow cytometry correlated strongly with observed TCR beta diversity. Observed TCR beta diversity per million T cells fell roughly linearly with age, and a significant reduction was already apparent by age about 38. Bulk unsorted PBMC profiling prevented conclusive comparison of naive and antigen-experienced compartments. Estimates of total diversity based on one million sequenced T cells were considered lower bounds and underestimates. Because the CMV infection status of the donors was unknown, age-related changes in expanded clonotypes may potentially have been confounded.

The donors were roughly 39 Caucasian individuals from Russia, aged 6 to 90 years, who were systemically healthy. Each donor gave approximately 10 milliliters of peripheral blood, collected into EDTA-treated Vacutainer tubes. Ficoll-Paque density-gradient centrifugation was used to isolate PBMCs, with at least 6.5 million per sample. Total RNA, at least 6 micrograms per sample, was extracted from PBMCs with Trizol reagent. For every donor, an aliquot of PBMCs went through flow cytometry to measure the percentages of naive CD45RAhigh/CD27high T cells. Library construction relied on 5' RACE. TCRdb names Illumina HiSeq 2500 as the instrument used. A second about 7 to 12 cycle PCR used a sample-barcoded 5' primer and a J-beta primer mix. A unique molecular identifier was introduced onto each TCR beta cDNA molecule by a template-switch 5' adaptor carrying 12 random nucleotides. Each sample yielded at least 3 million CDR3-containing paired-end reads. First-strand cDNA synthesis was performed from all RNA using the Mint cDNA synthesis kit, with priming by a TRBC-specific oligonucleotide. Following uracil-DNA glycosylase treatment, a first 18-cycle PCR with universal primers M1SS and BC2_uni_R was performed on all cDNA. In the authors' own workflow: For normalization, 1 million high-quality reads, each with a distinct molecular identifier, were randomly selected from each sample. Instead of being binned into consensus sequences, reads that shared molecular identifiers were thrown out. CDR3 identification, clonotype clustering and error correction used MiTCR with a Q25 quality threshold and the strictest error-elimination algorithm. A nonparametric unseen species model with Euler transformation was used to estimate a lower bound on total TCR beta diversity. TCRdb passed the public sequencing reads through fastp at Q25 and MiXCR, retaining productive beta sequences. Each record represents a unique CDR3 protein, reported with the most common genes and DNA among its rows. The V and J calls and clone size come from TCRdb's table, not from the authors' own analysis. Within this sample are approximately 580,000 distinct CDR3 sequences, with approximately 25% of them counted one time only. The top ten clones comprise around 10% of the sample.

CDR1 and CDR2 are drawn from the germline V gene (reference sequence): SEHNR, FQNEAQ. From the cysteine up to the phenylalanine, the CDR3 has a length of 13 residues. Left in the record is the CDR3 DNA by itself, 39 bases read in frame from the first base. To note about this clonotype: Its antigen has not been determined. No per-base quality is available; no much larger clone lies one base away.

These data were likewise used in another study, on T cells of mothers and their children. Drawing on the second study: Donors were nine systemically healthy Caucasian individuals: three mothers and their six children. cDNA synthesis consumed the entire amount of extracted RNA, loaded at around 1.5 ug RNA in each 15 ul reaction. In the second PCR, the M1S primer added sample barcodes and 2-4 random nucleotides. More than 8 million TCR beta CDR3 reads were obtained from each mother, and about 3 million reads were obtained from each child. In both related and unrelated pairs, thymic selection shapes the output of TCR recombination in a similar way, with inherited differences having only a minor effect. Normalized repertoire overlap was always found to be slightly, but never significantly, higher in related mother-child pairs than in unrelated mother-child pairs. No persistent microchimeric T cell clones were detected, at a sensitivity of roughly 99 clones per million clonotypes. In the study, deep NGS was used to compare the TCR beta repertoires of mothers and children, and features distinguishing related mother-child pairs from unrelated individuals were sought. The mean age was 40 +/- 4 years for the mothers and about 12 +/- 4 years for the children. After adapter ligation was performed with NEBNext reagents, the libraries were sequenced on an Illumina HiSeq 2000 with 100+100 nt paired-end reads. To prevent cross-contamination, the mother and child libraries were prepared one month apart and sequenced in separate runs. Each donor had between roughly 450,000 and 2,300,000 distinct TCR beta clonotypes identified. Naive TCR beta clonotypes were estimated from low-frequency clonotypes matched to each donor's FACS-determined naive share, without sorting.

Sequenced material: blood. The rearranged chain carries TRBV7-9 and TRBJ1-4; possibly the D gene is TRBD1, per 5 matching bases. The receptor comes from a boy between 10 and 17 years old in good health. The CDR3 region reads CTSKGSSNEKLFF. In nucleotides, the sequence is TGTACCTCGAAGGGGAGCTCTAATGAAAAACTGTTTTTT.